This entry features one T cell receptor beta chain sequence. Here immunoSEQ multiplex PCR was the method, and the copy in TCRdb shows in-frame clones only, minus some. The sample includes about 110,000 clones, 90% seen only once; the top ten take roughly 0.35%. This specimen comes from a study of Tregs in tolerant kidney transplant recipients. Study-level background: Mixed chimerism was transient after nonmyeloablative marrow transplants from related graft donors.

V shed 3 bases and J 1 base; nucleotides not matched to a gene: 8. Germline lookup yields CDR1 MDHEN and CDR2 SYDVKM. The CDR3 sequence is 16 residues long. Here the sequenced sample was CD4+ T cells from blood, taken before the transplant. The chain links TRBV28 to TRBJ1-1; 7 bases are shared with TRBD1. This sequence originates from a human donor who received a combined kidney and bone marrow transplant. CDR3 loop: CASSLETGQQNTEAFF. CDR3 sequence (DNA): TGTGCCAGCAGTTTGGAGACGGGACAGCAGAACACTGAAGCTTTCTTT.